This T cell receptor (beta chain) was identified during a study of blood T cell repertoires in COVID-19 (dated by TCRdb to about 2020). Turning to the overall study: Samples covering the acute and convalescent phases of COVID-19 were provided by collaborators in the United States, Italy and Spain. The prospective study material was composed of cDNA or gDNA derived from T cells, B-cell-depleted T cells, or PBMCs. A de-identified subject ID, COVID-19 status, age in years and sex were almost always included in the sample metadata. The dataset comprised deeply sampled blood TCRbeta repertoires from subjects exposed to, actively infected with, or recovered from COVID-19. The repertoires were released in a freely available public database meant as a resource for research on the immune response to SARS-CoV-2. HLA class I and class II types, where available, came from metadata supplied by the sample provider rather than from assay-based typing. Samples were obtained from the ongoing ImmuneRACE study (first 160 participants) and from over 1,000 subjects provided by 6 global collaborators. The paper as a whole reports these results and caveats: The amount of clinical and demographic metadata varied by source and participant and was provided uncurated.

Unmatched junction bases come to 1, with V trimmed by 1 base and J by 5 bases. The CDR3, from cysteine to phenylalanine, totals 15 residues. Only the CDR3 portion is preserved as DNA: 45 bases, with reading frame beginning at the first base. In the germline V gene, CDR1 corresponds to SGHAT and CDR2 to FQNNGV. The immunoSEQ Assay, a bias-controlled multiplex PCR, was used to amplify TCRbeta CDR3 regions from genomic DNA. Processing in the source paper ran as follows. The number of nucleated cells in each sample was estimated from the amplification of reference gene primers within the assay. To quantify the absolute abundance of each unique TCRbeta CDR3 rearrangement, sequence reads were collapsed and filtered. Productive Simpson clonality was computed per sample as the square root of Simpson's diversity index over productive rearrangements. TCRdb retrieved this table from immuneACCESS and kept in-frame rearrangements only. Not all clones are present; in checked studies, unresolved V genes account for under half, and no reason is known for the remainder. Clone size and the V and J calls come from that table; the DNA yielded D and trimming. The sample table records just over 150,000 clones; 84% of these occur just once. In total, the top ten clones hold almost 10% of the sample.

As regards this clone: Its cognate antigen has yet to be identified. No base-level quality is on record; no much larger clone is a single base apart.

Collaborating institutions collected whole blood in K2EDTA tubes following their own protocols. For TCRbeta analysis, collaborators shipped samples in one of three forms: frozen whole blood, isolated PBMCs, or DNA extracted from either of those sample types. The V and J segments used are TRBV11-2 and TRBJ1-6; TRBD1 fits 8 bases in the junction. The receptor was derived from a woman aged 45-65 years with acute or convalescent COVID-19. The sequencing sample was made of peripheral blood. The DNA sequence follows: TGTGCCAGCAGCTTAGCGGACAGGGATAATTCACCCCTCCACTTT. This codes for CASSLADRDNSPLHF.